These T cell receptor beta chains were read from a single sample in a study of cytomegalovirus exposure and HLA in healthy donors. Profiling relied on immunoSEQ multiplex PCR, and the TCRdb table lists in-frame clones only, not all of them. This table has some 150,000 clones, roughly 79% appearing once. The material sequenced was PBMCs. Every receptor here comes from a woman between 45 and 60 years old in good health and CMV-seronegative. The CDR3 runs from the conserved cysteine through the conserved F or W. A D gene is named only where the DNA matches it firmly. Clone sizes are given selectively: once, few, many, or a class where the clone is expanded.

D | size | J | length | V | CDR3 | DNA
. | . | TRBJ2-2 | 14 | TRBV27 | CASSFRLPAGELFF | TGTGCCAGCAGTTTTCGTCTACCCGCCGGGGAGCTGTTTTTT
TRBD2 | few | TRBJ2-7 | 16 | TRBV7-2 | CASSRTSGSYYGEQYF | TGTGCCAGCAGCAGAACTAGCGGGAGTTACTACGGGGAGCAGTACTTC
. | . | TRBJ2-5 | 15 | TRBV5-4 | CASSSATGLQETQYF | TGTGCCAGCAGCTCTGCTACAGGTCTTCAAGAGACCCAGTACTTC
. | . | TRBJ1-4 | 13 | TRBV5-1 | CASRYGTSEKLFF | TGCGCCAGCAGGTACGGAACTAGCGAAAAACTGTTTTTT
TRBD1 | . | TRBJ2-1 | 12 | TRBV6-5 | CASRNRGYEQFF | TGTGCCAGCAGAAACAGGGGTTATGAGCAGTTCTTC
. | . | TRBJ2-1 | 17 | TRBV15 | CATRSLQGVHWDNEQFF | TGTGCCACCAGGTCCCTACAGGGAGTACATTGGGACAATGAGCAGTTCTTC
. | . | TRBJ2-1 | 13 | TRBV7-8 | CASSSGAYNEQFF | TGTGCCAGCAGCTCGGGGGCCTACAATGAGCAGTTCTTC
. | . | TRBJ1-5 | 18 | TRBV13 | CASSLGGQGGLGNQPQHF | TGTGCCAGCAGCTTAGGGGGGCAGGGAGGCCTAGGCAATCAGCCCCAGCATTTT
. | once | TRBJ2-5 | 10 | TRBV28 | CASRGETQYF | TGTGCCAGCCGAGGGGAGACCCAGTACTTC
. | . | TRBJ1-1 | 15 | TRBV28 | CASSLYEGTNTEAFF | TGTGCCAGCAGTTTATATGAGGGCACGAACACTGAAGCTTTCTTT
TRBD1 | . | TRBJ2-5 | 15 | TRBV29-1 | CSVGLAGGYGETQYF | TGCAGCGTCGGACTGGCAGGGGGCTATGGGGAGACCCAGTACTTC
TRBD1 | few | TRBJ1-4 | 14 | TRBV7-9 | CASSLQGGNEKLFF | TGTGCCAGCAGCTTACAGGGGGGCAATGAAAAACTGTTTTTT
. | few | TRBJ2-2 | 20 | TRBV4-3 | CASSQGDWTATHANTGELFF | TGCGCCAGCAGCCAAGGGGATTGGACAGCAACCCACGCGAACACCGGGGAGCTGTTTTTT
. | . | TRBJ2-7 | 15 | TRBV9 | CASSVGAEPSYEQYF | TGTGCCAGCAGCGTAGGAGCGGAGCCCTCCTACGAGCAGTACTTC
TRBD1 | few | TRBJ2-7 | 15 | TRBV28 | CASSPGTGGSYEQYF | TGTGCCAGCAGCCCCGGGACAGGGGGGTCCTACGAGCAGTACTTC
. | . | TRBJ2-7 | 12 | TRBV6-1 | CASFGRGTEQYF | TGTGCCAGCTTTGGGAGGGGGACCGAGCAGTACTTC
. | few | TRBJ1-1 | 13 | TRBV10-3 | CAISESRDTEAFF | TGTGCCATCAGTGAGTCGCGGGATACTGAAGCTTTCTTT
. | . | TRBJ2-7 | 15 | TRBV7-2 | CASSLQGFLNGEQYF | TGTGCCAGCAGCTTACAGGGGTTCCTCAACGGCGAGCAGTACTTC
. | . | TRBJ2-1 | 13 | TRBV10-1 | CASSEGVYNEQFF | TGCGCCAGCAGTGAGGGAGTCTACAATGAGCAGTTCTTC
. | once | TRBJ1-6 | 16 | TRBV5-1 | CASSSQLTQRGSPLHF | TGCGCCAGCAGCTCGCAACTGACCCAAAGGGGTTCACCCCTCCACTTT
. | . | TRBJ2-7 | 11 | TRBV20-1 | CSAARVAEQYF | TGCAGTGCTGCCAGGGTGGCCGAGCAGTACTTC
. | . | TRBJ1-3 | 19 | TRBV7-9 | CASSALGGQAPSSGNTIYF | TGTGCCAGCAGCGCCCTCGGCGGGCAGGCCCCTAGCTCTGGAAACACCATATATTTT
TRBD2 | . | TRBJ2-2 | 15 | TRBV28 | CASNMRTSKTGELFF | TGTGCCAGCAATATGAGGACTAGCAAAACCGGGGAGCTGTTTTTT
. | . | TRBJ1-2 | 16 | TRBV5-4 | CASSLSFEAANYGYTF | TGTGCCAGCAGCTTAAGTTTCGAAGCGGCTAACTATGGCTACACCTTC
TRBD2 | . | TRBJ2-1 | 11 | TRBV20-1 | CSARDGGGQFF | TGCAGTGCTAGAGATGGGGGGGGGCAGTTCTTC
. | . | TRBJ2-7 | 16 | TRBV4-3 | CASSQTVDGEAYEQYF | TGCGCCAGCAGCCAGACGGTCGACGGTGAGGCCTACGAGCAGTACTTC
. | . | TRBJ2-1 | 14 | TRBV7-6 | CASSLTHRKYEQFF | TGTGCCAGCAGCTTAACCCACAGGAAGTATGAGCAGTTCTTC
TRBD1 | . | TRBJ1-4 | 15 | TRBV5-1 | CASSSGQGGREKLFF | TGCGCCAGCAGTTCTGGACAGGGAGGAAGAGAAAAACTGTTTTTT
TRBD1 | few | TRBJ1-5 | 13 | TRBV7-9 | CASSGTGDQPQHF | TGTGCCAGCAGCGGGACAGGGGATCAGCCCCAGCATTTT
. | . | TRBJ2-5 | 13 | TRBV28 | CASSPGFQETQYF | TGTGCCAGCAGTCCGGGATTCCAAGAGACCCAGTACTTC
. | . | TRBJ1-2 | 14 | TRBV6-1 | CASSVHGNNYGYTF | TGTGCCAGCAGTGTCCACGGGAATAACTATGGCTACACCTTC
. | . | TRBJ2-5 | 15 | TRBV6-5 | CASSSLSADWETQYF | TGTGCCAGCAGCTCCCTTTCCGCTGACTGGGAGACCCAGTACTTC
. | . | TRBJ1-6 | 12 | TRBV7-9 | CASSPPYGPLHF | TGTGCCAGCAGCCCTCCCTATGGACCCCTCCACTTT
TRBD1 | . | TRBJ1-5 | 14 | TRBV19 | CASSRDSFNQPQHF | TGTGCCAGTAGTAGGGACAGCTTCAATCAGCCCCAGCATTTT
. | . | TRBJ2-3 | 15 | TRBV6-5 | CASSYSGGRVDTQYF | TGTGCCAGCAGTTACTCCGGAGGGCGGGTAGATACGCAGTATTTT
. | . | TRBJ1-5 | 15 | TRBV28 | CASSSGQYSNQPQHF | TGTGCCAGCAGCAGCGGACAGTATAGCAATCAGCCCCAGCATTTT
. | . | TRBJ1-3 | 15 | TRBV25-1 | CASSEGGAPGNTIYF | TGTGCCAGCAGTGAGGGGGGGGCCCCAGGAAACACCATATATTTT
TRBD2 | . | TRBJ2-5 | 16 | TRBV11-2 | CASSLTGTSEQETQYF | TGTGCCAGCAGCTTAACCGGGACTAGCGAGCAAGAGACCCAGTACTTC
TRBD1 | . | TRBJ2-7 | 16 | TRBV5-1 | CASSYVPGTGKSEQYF | TGCGCCAGCAGCTACGTCCCCGGGACAGGGAAAAGCGAGCAGTACTTC
TRBD1 | . | TRBJ1-6 | 15 | TRBV28 | CASIQTGVNNSPLHF | TGTGCCAGCATCCAGACAGGGGTAAATAATTCACCCCTCCACTTT
. | . | TRBJ2-7 | 13 | TRBV5-1 | CASSWRDSLEQYF | TGCGCCAGCAGCTGGAGGGACAGCCTCGAGCAGTACTTC